The clone carrying this T cell receptor (beta chain) was seen a handful of times. What it binds is unknown. This sample is part of a study of cytomegalovirus exposure and HLA in healthy donors. Nominally healthy donors provided the samples, though records likely missed some immune exposures. Study results and limitations: A missense variant in DCLRE1C was later tied to TCR beta V- and J-gene trimming. Based on reports, TCR beta sequences accurately predicted HLA-A and HLA-B alleles for most subjects. Excluded were some V segments that proved indistinguishable, including TRBV6-2 and TRBV6-3.

The PCR made use of 60 Vbeta and 13 Jbeta primers. Profiled with immunoSEQ multiplex PCR; TCRdb holds only in-frame clones, not every one. The sample has around 150,000 clones; 80% are singletons. This CDR3 contains 14 residues. Germline CDR1 is MDHEN and CDR2 is SYDVKM. V shed 5 bases and J 5 bases; nucleotides not matched to a gene: 7. The chain uses TRBV28 and TRBJ1-1; 8 bases are shared with TRBD1. The receptor was isolated from a young man in good health and CMV-seronegative. The material sequenced was PBMCs. For the CDR3, the DNA is TGTGCCAGCAGTCTTAACAGGGGGAGGACTGAAGCTTTCTTT. This encodes CASSLNRGRTEAFF.